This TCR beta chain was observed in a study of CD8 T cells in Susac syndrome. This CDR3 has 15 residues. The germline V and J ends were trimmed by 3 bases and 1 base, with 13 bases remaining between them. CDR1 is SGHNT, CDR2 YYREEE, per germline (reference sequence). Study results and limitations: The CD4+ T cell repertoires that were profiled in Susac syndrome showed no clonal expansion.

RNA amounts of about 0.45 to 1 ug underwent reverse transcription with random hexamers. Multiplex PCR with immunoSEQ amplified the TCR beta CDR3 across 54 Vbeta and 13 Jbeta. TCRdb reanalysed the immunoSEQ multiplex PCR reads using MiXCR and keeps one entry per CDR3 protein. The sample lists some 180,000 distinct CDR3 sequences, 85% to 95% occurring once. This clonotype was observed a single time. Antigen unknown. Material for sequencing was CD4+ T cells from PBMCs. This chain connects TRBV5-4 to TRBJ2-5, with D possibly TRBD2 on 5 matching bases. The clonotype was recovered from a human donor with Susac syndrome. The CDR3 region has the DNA TGTGCCAGCAGCTCTTGGGGAGCGGCCCAAGAGACCCAGTACTTC. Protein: CASSSWGAAQETQYF.